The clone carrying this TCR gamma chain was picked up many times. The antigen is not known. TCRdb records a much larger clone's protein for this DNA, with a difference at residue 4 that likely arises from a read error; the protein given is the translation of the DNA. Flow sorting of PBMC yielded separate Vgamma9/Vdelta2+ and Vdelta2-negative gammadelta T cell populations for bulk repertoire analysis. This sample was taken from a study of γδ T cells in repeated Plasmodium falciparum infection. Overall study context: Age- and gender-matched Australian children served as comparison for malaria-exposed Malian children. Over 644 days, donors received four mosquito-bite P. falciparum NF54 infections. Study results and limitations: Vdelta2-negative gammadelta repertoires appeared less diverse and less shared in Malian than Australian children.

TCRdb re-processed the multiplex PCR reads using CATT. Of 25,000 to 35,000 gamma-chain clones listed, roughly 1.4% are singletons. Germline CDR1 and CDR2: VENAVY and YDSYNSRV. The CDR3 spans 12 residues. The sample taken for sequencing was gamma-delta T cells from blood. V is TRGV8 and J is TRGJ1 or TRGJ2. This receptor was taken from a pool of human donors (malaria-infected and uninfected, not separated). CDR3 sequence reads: CATRDRPWKKLF. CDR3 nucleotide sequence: TGTGCCACCCGGGATAGGCCGTGGAAGAAACTCTTT.